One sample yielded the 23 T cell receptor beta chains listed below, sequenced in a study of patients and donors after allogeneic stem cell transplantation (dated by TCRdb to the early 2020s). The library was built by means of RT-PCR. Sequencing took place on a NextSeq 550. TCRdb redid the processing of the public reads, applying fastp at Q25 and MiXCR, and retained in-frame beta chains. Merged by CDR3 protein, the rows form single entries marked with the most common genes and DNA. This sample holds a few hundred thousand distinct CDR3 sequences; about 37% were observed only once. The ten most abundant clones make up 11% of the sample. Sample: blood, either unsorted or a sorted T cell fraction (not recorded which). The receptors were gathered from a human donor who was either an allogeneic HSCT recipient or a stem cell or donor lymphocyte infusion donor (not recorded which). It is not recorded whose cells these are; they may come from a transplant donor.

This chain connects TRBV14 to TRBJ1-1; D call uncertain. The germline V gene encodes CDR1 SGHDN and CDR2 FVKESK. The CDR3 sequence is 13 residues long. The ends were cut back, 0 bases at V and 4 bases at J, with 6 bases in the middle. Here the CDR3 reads CASSQDWSTEAFF. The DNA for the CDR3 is TGTGCCAGCAGCCAAGATTGGAGCACTGAAGCTTTCTTT. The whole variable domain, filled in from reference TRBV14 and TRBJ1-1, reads EAGVTQFPSHSVIEKGQTVTLRCDPISGHDNLYWYRRVMGKEIKFLLHFVKESKQDESGMPNNRFLAERTGGTYSTLKVQPAELEDSGVYFCASSQDWSTEAFFGQGTRLTVV.

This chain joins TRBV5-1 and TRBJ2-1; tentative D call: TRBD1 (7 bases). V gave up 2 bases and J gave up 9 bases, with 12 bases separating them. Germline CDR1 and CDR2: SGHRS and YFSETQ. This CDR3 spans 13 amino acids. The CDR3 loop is CASSFQGGGEQFF. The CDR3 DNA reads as TGCGCCAGCAGCTTTCAGGGGGGAGGTGAGCAGTTCTTC.

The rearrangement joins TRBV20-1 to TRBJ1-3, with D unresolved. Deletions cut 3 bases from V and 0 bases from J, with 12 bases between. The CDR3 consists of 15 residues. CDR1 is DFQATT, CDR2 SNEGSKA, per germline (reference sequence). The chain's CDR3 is CSASRTGDSGNTIYF. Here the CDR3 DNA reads TGCAGTGCTAGCAGGACGGGAGACTCTGGAAACACCATATATTTT.

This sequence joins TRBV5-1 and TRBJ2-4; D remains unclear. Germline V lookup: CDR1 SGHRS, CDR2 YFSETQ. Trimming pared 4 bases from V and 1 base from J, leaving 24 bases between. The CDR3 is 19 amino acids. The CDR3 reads CASSPNPLTNRQAKNIQYF. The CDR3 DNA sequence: TGCGCCAGCAGCCCCAACCCTCTCACGAACCGCCAGGCCAAAAACATTCAGTACTTC.

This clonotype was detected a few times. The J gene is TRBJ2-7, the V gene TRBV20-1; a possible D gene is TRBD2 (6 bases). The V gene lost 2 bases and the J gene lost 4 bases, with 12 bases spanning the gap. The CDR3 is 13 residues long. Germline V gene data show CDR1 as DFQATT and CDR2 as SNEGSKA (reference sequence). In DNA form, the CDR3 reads TGCAGTGCTAGAACGGGACTCCAATACGAGCAGTACTTC. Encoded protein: CSARTGLQYEQYF.

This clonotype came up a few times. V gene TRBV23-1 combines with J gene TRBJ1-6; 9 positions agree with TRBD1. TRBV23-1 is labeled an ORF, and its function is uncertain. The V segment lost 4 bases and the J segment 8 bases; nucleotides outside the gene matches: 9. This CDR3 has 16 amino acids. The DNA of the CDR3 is TGCGCCAGCAGTCGTCCGGACAGGGGAGGACATTCACCCCTCCACTTT. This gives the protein CASSRPDRGGHSPLHF.

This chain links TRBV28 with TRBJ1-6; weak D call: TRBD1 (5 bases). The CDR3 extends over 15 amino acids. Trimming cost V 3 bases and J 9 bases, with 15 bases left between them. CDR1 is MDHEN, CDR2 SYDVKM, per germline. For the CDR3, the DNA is TGTGCCAGCAGTTTTGTTGACAGAAGTTTTTCACCCCTCCACTTT. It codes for CASSFVDRSFSPLHF.

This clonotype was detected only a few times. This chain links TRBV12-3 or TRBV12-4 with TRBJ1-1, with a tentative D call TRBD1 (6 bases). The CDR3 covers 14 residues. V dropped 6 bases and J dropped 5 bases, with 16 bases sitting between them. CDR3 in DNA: TGTGCCAGCAGCCCACGGGGGGCAAGGACTGAAGCTTTCTTT. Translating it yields CASSPRGARTEAFF.

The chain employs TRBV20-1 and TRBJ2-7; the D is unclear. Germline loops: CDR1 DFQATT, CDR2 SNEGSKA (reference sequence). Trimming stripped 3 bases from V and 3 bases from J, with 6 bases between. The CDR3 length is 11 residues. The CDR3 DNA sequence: TGCAGTGCTAGTGTCCTCTACGAGCAGTACTTC. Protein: CSASVLYEQYF.

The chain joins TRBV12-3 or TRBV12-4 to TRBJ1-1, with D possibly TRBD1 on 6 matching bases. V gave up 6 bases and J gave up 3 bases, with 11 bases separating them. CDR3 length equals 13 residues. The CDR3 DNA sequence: TGTGCCAGCAGGCTGGCAGGGGACACTGAAGCTTTCTTT. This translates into CASRLAGDTEAFF.

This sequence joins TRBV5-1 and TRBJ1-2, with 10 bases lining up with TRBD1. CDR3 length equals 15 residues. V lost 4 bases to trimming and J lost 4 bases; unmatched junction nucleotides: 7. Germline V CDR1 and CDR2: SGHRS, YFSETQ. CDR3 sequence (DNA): TGCGCCAGCAGCACCCGGACAGGGGGGCCCTATGGCTACACCTTC. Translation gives CASSTRTGGPYGYTF.

CDR3 residues: CASSQLVGGATDTQYF. CDR3 DNA sequence: TGTGCCAGCAGCCAGCTGGTCGGGGGGGCCACAGATACGCAGTATTTT. This sequence joins TRBV3-1 and TRBJ2-3, with 8 bases fitting TRBD2. V gave up 3 bases and J gave up 2 bases; unmatched junction bases: 7. CDR1 is LGHDT and CDR2 is YNNKEL in the germline V gene (reference sequence). The CDR3 spans 16 residues.

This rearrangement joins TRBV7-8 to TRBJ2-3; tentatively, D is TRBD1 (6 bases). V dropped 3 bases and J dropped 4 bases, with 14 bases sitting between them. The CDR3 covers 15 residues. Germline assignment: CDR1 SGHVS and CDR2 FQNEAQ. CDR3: CASSFRRQGPDTQYF. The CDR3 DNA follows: TGTGCCAGCAGCTTCCGCCGGCAGGGGCCAGATACGCAGTATTTT.

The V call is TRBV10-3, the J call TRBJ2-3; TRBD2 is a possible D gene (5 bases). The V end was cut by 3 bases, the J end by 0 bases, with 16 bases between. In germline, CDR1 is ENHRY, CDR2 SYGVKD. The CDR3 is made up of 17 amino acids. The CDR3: CAISELGLVLSTDTQYF. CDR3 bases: TGTGCCATCAGTGAACTCGGACTCGTCCTTAGCACAGATACGCAGTATTTT.

CDR3 nucleotide sequence: TGCAGTGCTGGACAGGACTATGGCTACACCTTC. It yields the protein CSAGQDYGYTF. The V and J genes are TRBV20-1 and TRBJ1-2, with TRBD1 matching 7 bases. V shed 5 bases, J shed 3 bases, and the junction held 0 bases outside the gene matches. The CDR3 extends over 11 amino acids. The germline V gene encodes CDR1 DFQATT and CDR2 SNEGSKA (reference sequence).

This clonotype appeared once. This chain's CDR3 is CASSPYRQGRADTQYF. For the CDR3, the DNA is TGTGCCAGCAGCCCTTACCGCCAGGGGAGGGCAGATACGCAGTATTTT. The gene calls are TRBV3-1 and TRBJ2-3; weak D call: TRBD2 (7 bases). The CDR3 loop spans 16 amino acids. Germline CDR1 LGHDT, CDR2 YNNKEL (reference sequence). The V end lost 4 bases, the J end lost 4 bases, and 18 bases lay between the germline ends.

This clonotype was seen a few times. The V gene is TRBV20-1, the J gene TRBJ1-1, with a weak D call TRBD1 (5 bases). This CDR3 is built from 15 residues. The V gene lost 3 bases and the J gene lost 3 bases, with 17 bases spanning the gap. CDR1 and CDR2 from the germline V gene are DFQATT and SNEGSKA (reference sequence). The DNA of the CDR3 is TGCAGTGCTAGGGATCGAGGGCAGGGTTACACTGAAGCTTTCTTT. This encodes CSARDRGQGYTEAFF.

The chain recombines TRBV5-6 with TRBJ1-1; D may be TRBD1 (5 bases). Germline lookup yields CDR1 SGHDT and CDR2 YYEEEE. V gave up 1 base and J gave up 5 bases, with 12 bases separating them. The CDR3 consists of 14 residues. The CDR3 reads CASSLIGGRTEAFF. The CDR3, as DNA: TGTGCCAGCAGCTTGATCGGGGGGAGGACTGAAGCTTTCTTT.

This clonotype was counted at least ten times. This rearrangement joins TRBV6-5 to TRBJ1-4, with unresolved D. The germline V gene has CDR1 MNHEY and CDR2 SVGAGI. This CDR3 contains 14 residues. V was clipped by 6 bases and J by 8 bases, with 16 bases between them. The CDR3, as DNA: TGTGCCAGCAGCCCCGGCGCACGGAGGGAAAAACTGTTTTTT. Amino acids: CASSPGARREKLFF.

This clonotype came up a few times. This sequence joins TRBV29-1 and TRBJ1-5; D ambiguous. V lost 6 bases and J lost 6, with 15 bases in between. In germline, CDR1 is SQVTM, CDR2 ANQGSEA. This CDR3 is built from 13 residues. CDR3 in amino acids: CSVRVGWSQPQHF. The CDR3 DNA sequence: TGCAGCGTAAGGGTAGGATGGAGTCAGCCCCAGCATTTT.

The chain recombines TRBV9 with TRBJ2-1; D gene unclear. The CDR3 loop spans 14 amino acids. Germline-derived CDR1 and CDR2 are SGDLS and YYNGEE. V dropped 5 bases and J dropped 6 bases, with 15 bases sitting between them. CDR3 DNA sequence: TGTGCCAGCAGTGGGGTGCTTCCCTTCAATGAGCAGTTCTTC. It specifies CASSGVLPFNEQFF.

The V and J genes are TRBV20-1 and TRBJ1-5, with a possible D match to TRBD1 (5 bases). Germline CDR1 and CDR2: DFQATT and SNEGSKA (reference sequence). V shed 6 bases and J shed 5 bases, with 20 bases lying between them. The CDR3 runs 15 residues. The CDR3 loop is CSAKTWGRGDQPQHF. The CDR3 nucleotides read TGCAGTGCCAAAACATGGGGGAGGGGAGATCAGCCCCAGCATTTT.

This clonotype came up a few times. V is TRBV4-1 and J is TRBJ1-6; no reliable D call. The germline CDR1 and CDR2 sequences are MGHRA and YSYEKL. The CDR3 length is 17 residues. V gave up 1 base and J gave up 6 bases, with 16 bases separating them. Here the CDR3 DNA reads TGCGCCAGCAGCCAAGGAGGGCCAGTAGCTCTTAATTCACCCCTCCACTTT. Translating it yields CASSQGGPVALNSPLHF.